This T cell receptor beta chain originates from a study of T-cell reconstitution after alpha-beta-depleted transplantation in children. The CDR3 extends over 15 amino acids. The germline gives CDR1 KGHSH, CDR2 LQKENI. With 2 bases clipped from V and 6 bases from J, the junction kept 8 bases outside the gene matches. This clonotype showed up many times. Unique molecular identifiers were used in preparing the TCRbeta library. TCRdb analysed the PCR reads with MiXCR anew, one entry per CDR3 protein. Among 190,000 or so distinct CDR3 sequences, 6.5% to 7.5% were seen once, and the ten largest hold 3% to 3.5%.

This sequence was found in a human donor who donated a stem cell graft to a child with Wiskott-Aldrich syndrome. The sample in question was PBMCs from the stem cell graft donor, obtained from the stem cell graft. The chain couples TRBV18 to TRBJ2-7; 9 bases are shared with TRBD2. The DNA for the CDR3 is TGTGCCAGCTCACCAACGGCGGGAGGGCCAGGCGAGCAGTACTTC. It encodes CASSPTAGGPGEQYF.